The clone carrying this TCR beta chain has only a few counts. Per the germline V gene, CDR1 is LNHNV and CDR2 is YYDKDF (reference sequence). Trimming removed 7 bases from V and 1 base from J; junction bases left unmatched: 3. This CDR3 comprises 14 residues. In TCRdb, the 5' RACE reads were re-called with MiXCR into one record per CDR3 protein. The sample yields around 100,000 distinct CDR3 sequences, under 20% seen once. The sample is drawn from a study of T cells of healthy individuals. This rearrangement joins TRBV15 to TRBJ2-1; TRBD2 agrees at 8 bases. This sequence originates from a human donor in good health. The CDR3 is CATTPGGSYNEQFF. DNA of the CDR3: TGTGCCACCACTCCGGGGGGGTCCTACAATGAGCAGTTCTTC.